The 5 T cell receptor beta chains given below trace back to one sample, sequenced in a study of T-cell reconstitution after alpha-beta-depleted transplantation in children. Unique molecular identifiers were built into the TCRbeta library. TCRdb re-called the PCR reads with MiXCR, one entry per CDR3 protein. This table holds almost 500,000 distinct CDR3 sequences, about 10% found once. The sequencing used PBMCs, collected before TCRalphabeta/CD19-depleted stem cell transplant. All receptors come from a child younger than 10 with inherited bone marrow failure, due to receive a stem cell transplant.

The rearrangement links TRBV20-1 to TRBJ2-7; D is unresolved. This CDR3 has 15 amino acids. The V and J ends lost 3 bases and 1 base respectively, with 16 bases between them. Germline CDR1 reads DFQATT; CDR2 reads SNEGSKA (reference sequence). CDR3 region: CSARARHSRSYEQYF. In nucleotides, the CDR3 is TGCAGTGCTAGGGCCAGACACTCACGGTCCTACGAGCAGTACTTC.

This clonotype showed up many times. The chain employs TRBV27 and TRBJ2-7; 7 nucleotides match TRBD1. The CDR3 loop spans 14 amino acids. The V gene end was trimmed by 6 bases and the J gene end by 1 base; junction bases not matched to a gene: 6. CDR1 and CDR2 (germline): MNHEY, SMNVEV (reference sequence). The CDR3 region has the DNA TGTGCCAGCAGCCGACAGGGCCATTCCTACGAGCAGTACTTC. It yields the protein CASSRQGHSYEQYF.

The sample holds many counts of this clonotype. V gene TRBV6-6 combines with J gene TRBJ2-5, with D hard to call. V shed 0 bases and J shed 5 bases, with 4 bases lying between them. The CDR3 consists of 12 residues. Germline V gene data show CDR1 as MNHNY and CDR2 as SVGAGI (reference sequence). The CDR3 sequence is CASSYSEETQYF. The CDR3 DNA follows: TGTGCCAGCAGTTACTCGGAGGAGACCCAGTACTTC.

V is TRBV12-3 or TRBV12-4 and J is TRBJ2-1, with D possibly being TRBD1 (5 bases). Trimming took off 8 bases at V and 1 base at J, with 21 bases between the two ends. CDR3 length: 17 residues. The CDR3 bases are TGTGCCAGCGGTCCCTCCCCAGGGCGGTCTTCCTACAATGAGCAGTTCTTC. It encodes CASGPSPGRSSYNEQFF.

This clonotype was picked up many times. This chain joins TRBV7-2 and TRBJ2-7; D is possibly TRBD2 (5 bases). The germline V and J ends were trimmed by 4 bases and 0 bases, with 13 bases remaining between them. The length of the CDR3 is 15 residues. In germline, CDR1 is SGHTA, CDR2 FQGNSA. Here the CDR3 reads CASSSSGWSSYEQYF. Here the CDR3 DNA reads TGTGCCAGCAGCTCCAGCGGTTGGAGCTCCTACGAGCAGTACTTC. The complete variable domain, with remaining parts taken from reference TRBV7-2 and TRBJ2-7, reads GAGVSQSPSNKVTEKGKDVELRCDPISGHTALYWYRQSLGQGLEFLIYFQGNSAPDKSGLPSDRFSAERTGGSVSTLTIQRTQQEDSAVYLCASSSSGWSSYEQYFGPGTRLTVT.